This TCR beta chain was captured by sequencing in a study of T-cell reconstitution after alpha-beta-depleted transplantation in children. Study findings and constraints: Reportedly, only several hundred clones from non-depleted graft cells drove alpha-beta T-cell counts at about two months. When one year had passed after transplant, most T-cell counts and diversity came from newly produced T cells.

This sample's TCRbeta library carried unique molecular identifier barcodes. TCRdb recomputed calls from the PCR reads with MiXCR, one row per CDR3 protein. The sample holds nearly 350,000 distinct CDR3 sequences, about 16% seen once. Trimming stripped 5 bases from V and 0 bases from J, with 10 bases between. The germline V gene encodes CDR1 SNHLY and CDR2 FYNNEI. The CDR3 extends over 14 amino acids. In its sample, this clonotype was seen a few times. The antigen is undetermined. The chain combines TRBV2 with TRBJ2-5; a possible D gene is TRBD1 (5 bases). Sequenced here: PBMCs, mostly from graft donor cells, sampled 360 days after TCRalphabeta/CD19-depleted stem cell transplant. The sequence came from a male patient aged 2 to 10 who had a stem cell transplant for acute lymphoblastic leukemia, so the T cells may come from the graft donor. CDR3 residues: CASSQPGYQETQYF. The CDR3 DNA is TGTGCCAGCAGTCAACCAGGGTACCAAGAGACCCAGTACTTC.